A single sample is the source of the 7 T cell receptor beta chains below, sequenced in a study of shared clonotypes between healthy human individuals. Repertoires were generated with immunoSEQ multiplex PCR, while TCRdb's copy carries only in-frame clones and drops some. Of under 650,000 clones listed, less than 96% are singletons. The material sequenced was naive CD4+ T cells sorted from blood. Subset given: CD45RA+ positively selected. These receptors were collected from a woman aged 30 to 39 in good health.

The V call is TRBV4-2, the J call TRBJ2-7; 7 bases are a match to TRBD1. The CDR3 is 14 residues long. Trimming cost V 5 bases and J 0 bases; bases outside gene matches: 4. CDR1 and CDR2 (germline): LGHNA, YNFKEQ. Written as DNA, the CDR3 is TGTGCCAGCAGCAGGGACAGCAGCTCCTACGAGCAGTACTTC. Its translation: CASSRDSSSYEQYF.

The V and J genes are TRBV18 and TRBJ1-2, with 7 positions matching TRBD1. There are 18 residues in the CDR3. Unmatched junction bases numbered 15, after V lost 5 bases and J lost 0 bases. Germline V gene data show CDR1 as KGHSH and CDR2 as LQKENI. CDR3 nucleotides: TGTGCCAGCTCAGTAAACCCGACAGGGCTTTTATCTAACTATGGCTACACCTTC. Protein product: CASSVNPTGLLSNYGYTF.

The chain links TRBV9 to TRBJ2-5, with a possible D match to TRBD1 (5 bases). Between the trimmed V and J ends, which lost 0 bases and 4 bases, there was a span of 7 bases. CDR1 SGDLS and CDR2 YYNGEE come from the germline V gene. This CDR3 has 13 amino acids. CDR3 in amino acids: CASSVGGAETQYF. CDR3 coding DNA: TGTGCCAGCAGCGTAGGGGGCGCAGAGACCCAGTACTTC.

The CDR3 sequence: CAWNPGGHRGDTQYF. CDR3 sequence (DNA): TGTGCCTGGAACCCGGGGGGCCACCGAGGCGATACGCAGTATTTT. The genes are TRBV30 and TRBJ2-3, with a possible D match to TRBD2 (7 bases). V was shortened by 4 bases and J by 6 bases, with 20 bases between the two germline ends. This CDR3 comprises 15 residues. CDR1 is GTSNPN, CDR2 SVGIG, per germline (reference sequence).

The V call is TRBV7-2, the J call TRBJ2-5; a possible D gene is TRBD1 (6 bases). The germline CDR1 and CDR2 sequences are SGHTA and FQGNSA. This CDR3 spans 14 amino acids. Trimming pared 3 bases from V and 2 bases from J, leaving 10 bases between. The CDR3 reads CASSFNQGQETQYF. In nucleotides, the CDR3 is TGTGCCAGCAGCTTCAACCAGGGGCAAGAGACCCAGTACTTC.

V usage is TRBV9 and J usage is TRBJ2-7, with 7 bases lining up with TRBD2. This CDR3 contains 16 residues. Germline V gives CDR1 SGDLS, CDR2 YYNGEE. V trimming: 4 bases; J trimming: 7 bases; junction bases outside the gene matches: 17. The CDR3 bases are TGTGCCAGCAGCCCGGCGGGAGCTACCAGAAGTCTGGAGCAGTACTTC. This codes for CASSPAGATRSLEQYF. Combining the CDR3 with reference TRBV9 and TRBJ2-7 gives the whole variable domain DSGVTQTPKHLITATGQRVTLRCSPRSGDLSVYWYQQSLDQGLQFLIQYYNGEERAKGNILERFSAQQFPDLHSELNLSSLELGDSALYFCASSPAGATRSLEQYFGPGTRLTVT.

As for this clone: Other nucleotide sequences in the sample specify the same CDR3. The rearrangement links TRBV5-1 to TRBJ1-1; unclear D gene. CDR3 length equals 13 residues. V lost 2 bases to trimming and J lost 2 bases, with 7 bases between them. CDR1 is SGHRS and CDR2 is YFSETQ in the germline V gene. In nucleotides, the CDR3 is TGCGCCAGCAGCTTTGGTGAAAACACTGAAGCTTTCTTT. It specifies CASSFGENTEAFF. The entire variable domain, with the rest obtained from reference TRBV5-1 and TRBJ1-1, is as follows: KAGVTQTPRYLIKTRGQQVTLSCSPISGHRSVSWYQQTPGQGLQFLFEYFSETQRNKGNFPGRFSGRQFSNSRSEMNVSTLELGDSALYLCASSFGENTEAFFGQGTRLTVV.